One and the same sample provided the 8 T cell receptor beta chains below, sequenced in a study of blood T cell repertoires in COVID-19. Libraries were prepared by immunoSEQ multiplex PCR; TCRdb keeps only in-frame clonotypes and omits some of them. The sample includes approximately 350,000 clones, 65% to 85% of them seen just once. Sequenced sample: peripheral blood. The receptors were gathered from a man aged 25 to 40 with active or convalescent COVID-19.

The J gene is TRBJ1-6, the V gene TRBV18; no clear D. Trimming stripped 2 bases from V and 9 bases from J, with 8 bases between. This CDR3 has 13 amino acids. The V gene's germline CDR1 is KGHSH and CDR2 LQKENI. The CDR3 DNA follows: TGTGCCAGCTCACCAGATCTGAGTTCACCCCTCCACTTT. Protein product: CASSPDLSSPLHF.

The genes are TRBV5-1 and TRBJ2-6; TRBD1 agrees at 12 bases. The V segment lost 3 bases and the J segment 4 bases; nucleotides outside the gene matches: 11. The CDR3 loop spans 19 amino acids. In germline, CDR1 is SGHRS, CDR2 YFSETQ. CDR3 in amino acids: CASSSGEGQGASGANVLTF. CDR3 nucleotides: TGCGCCAGCAGCTCCGGGGAGGGACAGGGGGCGAGCGGGGCCAACGTCCTGACTTTC.

This clone was observed a few times. The genes are TRBV7-8 and TRBJ2-7, with TRBD2 matching 12 bases. Per the germline V gene, CDR1 is SGHVS and CDR2 is FQNEAQ. Trimming at V came to 5 bases and at J to 3 bases, leaving 5 bases not matched to a gene. This CDR3 region has 15 residues. CDR3 sequence reads: CASSQASGGVYEQYF. The CDR3 DNA is TGTGCCAGCAGCCAGGCTAGCGGGGGGGTCTACGAGCAGTACTTC.

The chain is built from TRBV13 and TRBJ1-2, with TRBD1 as a possible D gene (6 bases). Germline V gene lookup returns CDR1 PRHDT and CDR2 FYEKMQ (reference sequence). V dropped 5 bases and J dropped 5 bases, with 9 bases sitting between them. The CDR3 is made up of 12 amino acids. The CDR3 region has the DNA TGTGCCAGCAGCCTAACAGGGTATGGCTACACCTTC. This codes for CASSLTGYGYTF.

The chain employs TRBV9 and TRBJ1-5; TRBD1 matches at 7 bases. Looked up from germline, CDR1 is SGDLS and CDR2 is YYNGEE. V lost 3 bases, J lost 0 bases, and 6 bases stayed unmatched. The CDR3 is 16 amino acids. CDR3 DNA sequence: TGTGCCAGCAGCGCCCGGGACAGCTATAGCAATCAGCCCCAGCATTTT. Its translation: CASSARDSYSNQPQHF.

This clone was seen a handful of times. The V and J genes are TRBV9 and TRBJ1-1; D gene uncertain. This CDR3 spans 14 amino acids. Deletions cut 4 bases from V and 0 bases from J, with 10 bases between. The germline CDR1 and CDR2 sequences are SGDLS and YYNGEE. Here the CDR3 DNA reads TGTGCCAGCAGCCATGGCATGATGAACACTGAAGCTTTCTTT. Amino acids: CASSHGMMNTEAFF. The full variable domain, completed using reference TRBV9 and TRBJ1-1, is DSGVTQTPKHLITATGQRVTLRCSPRSGDLSVYWYQQSLDQGLQFLIQYYNGEERAKGNILERFSAQQFPDLHSELNLSSLELGDSALYFCASSHGMMNTEAFFGQGTRLTVV.

The rearrangement links TRBV3-1 (or the pseudogene TRBV3-2) to TRBJ1-2; D remains unclear. Between the trimmed V and J ends, which lost 1 base and 4 bases, there was a span of 7 bases. CDR3 length: 13 residues. Germline lookup yields CDR1 LGHDT and CDR2 YNNKEL (reference sequence). The CDR3, as DNA: TGTGCCAGCAGCCAAGGGGGAGTCTATGGCTACACCTTC. Amino acids: CASSQGGVYGYTF.

The genes are TRBV30 and TRBJ2-3; a possible D gene is TRBD1 (6 bases). CDR1 is GTSNPN, CDR2 SVGIG, per germline (reference sequence). The V and J ends lost 1 base and 4 bases respectively, with 12 bases between them. The CDR3 length is 14 residues. CDR3: CAWSEGGGADTQYF. Written as DNA, the CDR3 is TGTGCCTGGAGTGAAGGGGGTGGCGCAGATACGCAGTATTTT.